This T cell receptor (beta chain) is from a study of blood T cells in healthy people across ages. V lost 4 bases and J lost 0, with 12 bases in between. The CDR3 extends over 15 amino acids. This clonotype was recorded many times. The authors isolated at least 6 million PBMCs per sample. Together with a sample-barcoded 5' primer, a J-beta primer mix was included in a second PCR lasting roughly 6 to 12 cycles. TCRdb re-analysed the 5' RACE reads in MiXCR, keeping a single row per CDR3 protein. The table has some 920,000 distinct CDR3 sequences, around 54% seen once. V gene TRBV12-3 or TRBV12-4 combines with J gene TRBJ2-5; D is perhaps TRBD2 (6 bases). This TCR came from a woman aged 55-75 years in good health. The sample taken for sequencing was blood. The CDR3 DNA sequence: TGTGCCAGCAGTTCCGGGAGCCGGTACCAAGAGACCCAGTACTTC. Protein: CASSSGSRYQETQYF.